This T cell receptor beta chain was sequenced for a study of shared clonotypes between healthy human individuals. Overall study: The donor group consisted of a couple of women and a few men, aged 18 to 49.

Sequencing was performed with immunoSEQ multiplex PCR; in TCRdb, only in-frame clones are kept and a portion is missing. The data hold about 2 million clones, with 90% to 95% observed a single time. Sequenced sample: naive CD4+ T cells sorted from blood. Subset specified: CD45RA+ positively selected. The sequence was collected from a young man in good health.

The CDR3 nucleotides are TGTGCCAGCAGTGTCTCCACAAACTATGGCTACACCTTC. Its translation: CASSVSTNYGYTF. This chain connects TRBV2 to TRBJ1-2; D not certain. The CDR3 consists of 13 residues. CDR1 is SNHLY and CDR2 is FYNNEI in the germline V gene. V was trimmed by 4 bases and J by 2 bases, leaving 8 bases between them.